The following is a T cell receptor beta chain sequence with its context. Its antigen is unidentified. The entry originates in a study of blood T cells in healthy people across ages. The study, taken as a whole, reports: The long-lived group displayed more naive CD4+ cells, plus higher diversity, than the aged donors did.

The ends lost 0 bases at V and 3 bases at J; junction bases unmatched: 9. This CDR3 is 18 amino acids long. Germline lookup yields CDR1 MGHRA and CDR2 YSYEKL. The authors ran a second PCR of about 7 to 11 cycles using a sample-barcoded 5' primer and a J-beta primer mix. MiXCR, run by TCRdb on the 5' RACE reads, gives a single entry per CDR3 protein. The sample includes over a million distinct CDR3 sequences, roughly a quarter of them seen just once. Per sample, at least 5.5 micrograms of total RNA were extracted. This same sample was also taken into another study, of T cells of mothers and their children. That paper states: Each child contributed around 3 million TCR beta CDR3 reads, while each mother contributed over 8.5 million.

The TCR sequence derives from a girl aged 2 to 10 in good health. The source material was blood. The genes are TRBV4-1 and TRBJ2-3; 10 bases fit TRBD2. DNA for the CDR3: TGCGCCAGCAGCCAAGATCCTCTAGCGGGGGTTAGAACAGATACGCAGTATTTT. Amino acids: CASSQDPLAGVRTDTQYF.